The 23 T cell receptor beta chains given below trace back to one sample, sequenced in a study of blood T cell repertoires in COVID-19. The assay was immunoSEQ multiplex PCR, and TCRdb's table has in-frame clones only and misses some. The table includes 200,000 to 250,000 clones, under 90% detected once. Sequences were obtained from peripheral blood. These receptors were obtained from an elderly woman with COVID-19, enrolled during active disease.

V usage is TRBV28 and J usage is TRBJ2-7; D ambiguous. CDR1 is MDHEN, CDR2 SYDVKM, per germline. Trimming stripped 7 bases from V and 3 bases from J, with 7 bases between. The CDR3 loop spans 11 amino acids. The CDR3 reads CASTLGYEQYF. Written as DNA, the CDR3 is TGTGCCAGCACCCTAGGCTACGAGCAGTACTTC.

This chain uses TRBV4-2 with TRBJ2-1, with TRBD2 as a possible D gene (7 bases). CDR3 length equals 16 residues. V was cut by 1 base and J by 6 bases, with 16 bases left in between. Germline V gene data show CDR1 as LGHNA and CDR2 as YNFKEQ. The CDR3 bases are TGTGCCAGCAGCCAAGGGGTGGGGGGGGCTCTCAATGAGCAGTTCTTC. This gives the protein CASSQGVGGALNEQFF.

Only one count was recorded for this clone. This chain connects TRBV10-3 to TRBJ2-5, with TRBD2 matching 13 bases. There are 17 residues in the CDR3. Germline assignment: CDR1 ENHRY and CDR2 SYGVKD. V shed 3 bases and J 5 bases; nucleotides not matched to a gene: 9. The CDR3 loop reads CAISDLRLAGGPETQYF. The CDR3 DNA reads TGTGCCATCAGTGATCTGAGACTAGCGGGGGGCCCTGAGACCCAGTACTTC.

The CDR3 DNA sequence: TGTGCCAGCAGTCCAACAGGGTCCTTCCCCTACGAGCAGTACTTC. It yields the protein CASSPTGSFPYEQYF. The chain joins TRBV28 to TRBJ2-7; a weak D match, TRBD1 (6 bases). The ends were cut back, 5 bases at V and 2 bases at J, with 16 bases in the middle. The CDR3 contains 15 residues. Germline-derived CDR1 and CDR2 are MDHEN and SYDVKM.

This chain connects TRBV7-6 to TRBJ2-6, with 7 nucleotides matching TRBD2. The junction had 9 bases not matched to a gene; V was cut back by 2 bases and J by 2 bases. Germline V gene data show CDR1 as SGHVS and CDR2 as FNYEAQ. This CDR3 has 18 residues. The CDR3: CASSLSGGTAAGANVLTF. The CDR3, as DNA: TGTGCCAGCAGCTTATCGGGGGGAACGGCCGCTGGGGCCAACGTCCTGACTTTC.

The table lists this clone with a count of one. The chain carries TRBV5-1 and TRBJ2-5, with D possibly being TRBD1 (6 bases). This CDR3 comprises 15 residues. V lost 0 bases, J lost 5 bases, and 14 bases lay in between. Germline V gives CDR1 SGHRS, CDR2 YFSETQ. The CDR3 bases are TGCGCCAGCAGCTTGGAACCAGGGGCTCGGGAGACCCAGTACTTC. It translates to CASSLEPGARETQYF.

This rearrangement joins TRBV18 to TRBJ2-7; TRBD2 might be the D (6 bases). Between the trimmed V and J ends, which lost 3 bases and 3 bases, there was a span of 12 bases. Germline V CDR1 and CDR2: KGHSH, LQKENI. The CDR3 loop spans 14 amino acids. The CDR3 spells CASSPVGSGYEQYF. In DNA form, the CDR3 reads TGTGCCAGCTCACCTGTTGGTAGCGGCTACGAGCAGTACTTC.

The V gene is TRBV19, the J gene TRBJ2-7, with a possible D match to TRBD2 (7 bases). V was trimmed by 2 bases and J by 6 bases, leaving 14 bases between them. Germline assignment: CDR1 LNHDA and CDR2 SQIVND (reference sequence). This CDR3 has 14 amino acids. In DNA form, the CDR3 reads TGTGCCAGTAGTATATCAGGGAGGGGGGGCGAGCAGTACTTC. Translated, it gives CASSISGRGGEQYF.

This sequence joins TRBV28 and TRBJ1-1; TRBD1 is a possible D gene (5 bases). Germline V CDR1 and CDR2: MDHEN, SYDVKM. V gave up 7 bases and J gave up 3 bases, with 12 bases separating them. The CDR3 has 13 amino acids. The chain's CDR3 is CASIGGRYTEAFF. As DNA, the CDR3 is TGTGCCAGCATCGGGGGGAGATACACTGAAGCTTTCTTT.

This clone came up a few times. The chain is built from TRBV5-1 and TRBJ2-7; D gene ambiguous. The CDR3 length is 13 residues. Germline CDR1 is SGHRS and CDR2 is YFSETQ. With 0 bases removed from V and 0 bases from J, the gap between germline ends came to 4 bases. In DNA, the CDR3 is TGCGCCAGCAGCTTGGACAACTCCTACGAGCAGTACTTC. Its translation is CASSLDNSYEQYF.

This chain joins TRBV19 and TRBJ1-2; 9 bases match TRBD1. The CDR3 is 15 residues long. Germline loops: CDR1 LNHDA, CDR2 SQIVND (reference sequence). With 0 bases clipped from V and 4 bases from J, the junction kept 3 bases outside the gene matches. The CDR3 is CASSIDVTGGYGYTF. The CDR3 nucleotides are TGTGCCAGTAGTATAGACGTGACAGGGGGCTATGGCTACACCTTC.

The rearrangement joins TRBV13 to TRBJ1-1; 9 bases align to TRBD1. V lost 6 bases to trimming and J lost 6 bases; unmatched junction nucleotides: 8. The CDR3 runs to 14 residues. From germline, CDR1 is PRHDT and CDR2 FYEKMQ (reference sequence). CDR3: CASSFAQGAAEAFF. The CDR3 DNA follows: TGTGCCAGCAGTTTTGCACAGGGGGCGGCTGAAGCTTTCTTT. The full variable domain, with the rest looked up from reference TRBV13 and TRBJ1-1, is AAGVIQSPRHLIKEKRETATLKCYPIPRHDTVYWYQQGPGQDPQFLISFYEKMQSDKGSIPDRFSAQQFSDYHSELNMSSLELGDSALYFCASSFAQGAAEAFFGQGTRLTVV.

This chain uses TRBV5-1 with TRBJ1-2, with D maybe TRBD1 (6 bases). V was clipped by 5 bases and J by 0 bases, with 8 bases between them. CDR3 length: 13 residues. The germline V gene has CDR1 SGHRS and CDR2 YFSETQ. The CDR3 sequence: CASRDSSNYGYTF. In DNA form, the CDR3 reads TGCGCCAGCAGGGACAGTTCTAACTATGGCTACACCTTC.

This clone was picked up a small number of times. The rearrangement joins TRBV5-5 to TRBJ2-5; 11 bases map to TRBD2. V shed 4 bases and J 5 bases; nucleotides not matched to a gene: 7. Germline CDR1 SGHKS, CDR2 YYEKEE (reference sequence). CDR3 length equals 15 residues. As DNA, the CDR3 is TGTGCCAGCAGCGCCACTAGCGGGAGTTTGGAGACCCAGTACTTC. Its translation is CASSATSGSLETQYF.

This chain links TRBV27 with TRBJ2-3; no clear D. Deletions cut 4 bases from V and 8 bases from J, with 10 bases between. The CDR3 runs to 12 residues. Germline-derived CDR1 and CDR2 are MNHEY and SMNVEV (reference sequence). The CDR3 sequence: CASSSPLATQYF. CDR3 nucleotides: TGTGCCAGCAGTTCCCCTCTGGCTACGCAGTATTTT.

This rearrangement joins TRBV10-3 to TRBJ1-6; 7 nucleotides line up with TRBD1. Losses at the gene ends were 7 bases for V and 7 bases for J; bases not matched to a gene: 4. This CDR3 has 13 amino acids. Germline V CDR1 and CDR2: ENHRY, SYGVKD. Here the CDR3 reads CAITRDSNSPLHF. CDR3 in DNA: TGTGCCATCACCCGGGACAGCAATTCACCCCTCCACTTT.

The rearrangement uses TRBV5-1 and TRBJ2-3, with 7 bases fitting TRBD1. This CDR3 region has 15 residues. Germline values: CDR1 SGHRS, CDR2 YFSETQ. The trim removed 6 bases at V and 0 bases at J, leaving 7 bases unmatched. The CDR3, as DNA: TGCGCCAGCACCCAGGGGACAGCTAGCACAGATACGCAGTATTTT. Encoded protein: CASTQGTASTDTQYF.

The rearrangement joins TRBV5-4 to TRBJ2-3, with a tentative D call TRBD2 (5 bases). With 4 bases removed from V and 1 base from J, the gap between germline ends came to 10 bases. This CDR3 region has 14 residues. Germline values: CDR1 SGHNT, CDR2 YYREEE (reference sequence). This CDR3 reads CASSRGLRTDTQYF. The CDR3 DNA follows: TGTGCCAGCAGCCGCGGGCTCCGCACAGATACGCAGTATTTT. Together with reference TRBV5-4 and TRBJ2-3, the CDR3 gives the full variable domain: ETGVTQSPTHLIKTRGQQVTLRCSSQSGHNTVSWYQQALGQGPQFIFQYYREEENGRGNFPPRFSGLQFPNYSSELNVNALELDDSALYLCASSRGLRTDTQYFGPGTRLTVL.

The genes are TRBV24-1 and TRBJ2-1; 16 nucleotides agree with TRBD2. Per the germline V gene, CDR1 is KGHDR and CDR2 is SFDVKD. There are 16 residues in the CDR3. The ends lost 10 bases at V and 0 bases at J; junction bases unmatched: 2. The CDR3 is CATGLAGGSSYNEQFF. In DNA, the CDR3 is TGTGCCACGGGACTAGCGGGAGGGAGCTCCTACAATGAGCAGTTCTTC.

This sequence joins TRBV19 and TRBJ1-5; D gene uncertain. This CDR3 has 14 residues. CDR1 is LNHDA, CDR2 SQIVND, per germline (reference sequence). Trimming pared 4 bases from V and 9 bases from J, leaving 16 bases between. CDR3 residues: CASSTSPAGGPQHF. As DNA, the CDR3 is TGTGCCAGTAGTACGTCCCCGGCAGGTGGGCCCCAGCATTTT.

V is TRBV5-1 and J is TRBJ1-2; the D gene is possibly TRBD1 (6 bases). V was cut by 4 bases and J by 8 bases, with 18 bases left in between. Germline CDR1 is SGHRS and CDR2 is YFSETQ. This CDR3 is 14 amino acids long. This chain's CDR3 is CASSPTDSFSGYTF. CDR3 nucleotide sequence: TGCGCCAGCAGCCCGACGGACAGCTTTTCAGGCTACACCTTC.

This clone was counted a few times. The V gene is TRBV10-3, the J gene TRBJ2-7, with a possible D match to TRBD1 (5 bases). The CDR3 runs to 13 residues. Germline CDR1 is ENHRY and CDR2 is SYGVKD. V lost 6 bases and J lost 0, with 9 bases in between. CDR3 residues: CAIRGRLSYEQYF. The CDR3 coding sequence is TGTGCCATCAGGGGGCGACTCTCCTACGAGCAGTACTTC.

This rearrangement joins TRBV19 to TRBJ1-2; 8 bases line up with TRBD1. Germline lookup yields CDR1 LNHDA and CDR2 SQIVND (reference sequence). V was clipped by 6 bases and J by 8 bases; unmatched bases: 5. The CDR3 extends over 12 amino acids. CDR3: CASSTGTGGYTF. The CDR3 coding sequence is TGTGCCAGTAGCACCGGGACAGGAGGCTACACCTTC. Complete variable domain (other parts from reference TRBV19 and TRBJ1-2): DGGITQSPKYLFRKEGQNVTLSCEQNLNHDAMYWYRQDPGQGLRLIYYSQIVNDFQKGDIAEGYSVSREKKESFPLTVTSAQKNPTAFYLCASSTGTGGYTFGSGTRLTVV.